The rows below give T cell receptor beta chains drawn from one sample of a study of blood T cell repertoires in COVID-19. Profiled with immunoSEQ multiplex PCR; TCRdb holds only in-frame clones, not every one. The sample carries roughly 260,000 clones, more than 75% recorded once. The specimen sequenced was PBMCs or T cells enriched from blood (not recorded which). These receptors were taken from a woman aged 18-29 years who had recovered from COVID-19. Both conserved end residues are part of each CDR3. Each record gives: V gene, D gene, J gene, clone size, CDR3 protein, CDR3 DNA. D genes are given only for firm matches. Some rows have no size entry. The others give once, few or many, or a class for an expanded clone.

v_gene: TRBV9; d_gene: .; j_gene: TRBJ1-5; abundance: .; CDR3aa: CASSVGGDSRQPQHF; CDR3nt: TGTGCCAGCAGCGTAGGCGGGGATTCGCGGCAGCCCCAGCATTTT
v_gene: TRBV7-2; d_gene: .; j_gene: TRBJ2-7; abundance: .; CDR3aa: CASSYPGLSYEQYF; CDR3nt: TGTGCCAGCAGCTACCCGGGACTCTCCTACGAGCAGTACTTC
v_gene: TRBV6-4; d_gene: .; j_gene: TRBJ1-6; abundance: .; CDR3aa: CASSDVRGSPLHF; CDR3nt: TGTGCCAGCAGTGACGTAAGGGGGTCACCCCTCCACTTT
v_gene: TRBV7-8; d_gene: TRBD1; j_gene: TRBJ1-2; abundance: .; CDR3aa: CASSLGWDRHNYGYTF; CDR3nt: TGTGCCAGCAGCCTTGGATGGGACAGGCATAACTATGGCTACACCTTC
v_gene: TRBV28; d_gene: TRBD1; j_gene: TRBJ1-2; abundance: .; CDR3aa: CASIMTGGPYGYTF; CDR3nt: TGTGCCAGCATTATGACAGGGGGTCCCTATGGCTACACCTTC
v_gene: TRBV10-3; d_gene: TRBD2; j_gene: TRBJ2-3; abundance: few; CDR3aa: CAISERLAGGFTDTQYF; CDR3nt: TGTGCCATCAGTGAGAGACTAGCGGGGGGCTTCACAGATACGCAGTATTTT
v_gene: TRBV7-8; d_gene: TRBD1; j_gene: TRBJ1-1; abundance: .; CDR3aa: CASSLGGQANTEAFF; CDR3nt: TGTGCCAGCAGCTTAGGGGGACAGGCGAACACTGAAGCTTTCTTT
v_gene: TRBV5-4; d_gene: .; j_gene: TRBJ1-2; abundance: .; CDR3aa: CASSLERPTPHYGYTF; CDR3nt: TGTGCCAGCAGCTTGGAGCGTCCTACTCCTCACTATGGCTACACCTTC
v_gene: TRBV7-2; d_gene: .; j_gene: TRBJ2-1; abundance: .; CDR3aa: CASSREPGQIYNEQFF; CDR3nt: TGTGCCAGCAGCCGTGAACCGGGACAAATCTACAATGAGCAGTTCTTC
v_gene: TRBV2; d_gene: TRBD2; j_gene: TRBJ2-2; abundance: .; CDR3aa: CASRPTSGPNTGELFF; CDR3nt: TGTGCCAGCAGGCCAACTAGCGGGCCGAACACCGGGGAGCTGTTTTTT
v_gene: TRBV6-2/TRBV6-3; d_gene: .; j_gene: TRBJ2-6; abundance: .; CDR3aa: CASSYPSSGANVLTF; CDR3nt: TGTGCCAGCAGTTACCCCAGCTCTGGGGCCAACGTCCTGACTTTC
v_gene: TRBV28; d_gene: .; j_gene: TRBJ2-7; abundance: .; CDR3aa: CASSQTFSYEQYF; CDR3nt: TGTGCCAGCAGTCAGACTTTTTCGTACGAGCAGTACTTC
v_gene: TRBV4-1; d_gene: TRBD2; j_gene: TRBJ2-5; abundance: .; CDR3aa: CASSQVGSGGQETQYF; CDR3nt: TGCGCCAGCAGCCAAGTAGGTAGCGGGGGACAAGAGACCCAGTACTTC
v_gene: TRBV4-2; d_gene: TRBD1; j_gene: TRBJ2-1; abundance: .; CDR3aa: CASTRGQFPNEQFF; CDR3nt: TGTGCCAGCACCCGGGGACAGTTTCCTAATGAGCAGTTCTTC
v_gene: TRBV30; d_gene: .; j_gene: TRBJ1-2; abundance: .; CDR3aa: CAWMGDTYGYTF; CDR3nt: TGTGCCTGGATGGGGGACACCTATGGCTACACCTTC
v_gene: TRBV19; d_gene: .; j_gene: TRBJ2-3; abundance: .; CDR3aa: CASSTTGRFSTDTQYF; CDR3nt: TGTGCCAGTAGTACTACAGGTCGCTTTAGCACAGATACGCAGTATTTT
v_gene: TRBV11-3; d_gene: .; j_gene: TRBJ1-1; abundance: few; CDR3aa: CASSKATNTEAFF; CDR3nt: TGTGCCAGCAGCAAAGCCACGAACACTGAAGCTTTCTTT
v_gene: TRBV18; d_gene: TRBD1; j_gene: TRBJ2-1; abundance: .; CDR3aa: CASSPPILDRGWNEQFF; CDR3nt: TGTGCCAGCTCACCACCAATTCTGGACAGGGGGTGGAATGAGCAGTTCTTC
v_gene: TRBV30; d_gene: .; j_gene: TRBJ1-1; abundance: .; CDR3aa: CAWSGSGNFMNTEAFF; CDR3nt: TGTGCCTGGAGTGGTAGCGGAAACTTTATGAACACTGAAGCTTTCTTT
v_gene: TRBV5-1; d_gene: .; j_gene: TRBJ2-1; abundance: .; CDR3aa: CASSALTGSSYNEQFF; CDR3nt: TGCGCCAGCAGCGCATTGACTGGGAGCTCCTACAATGAGCAGTTCTTC
v_gene: TRBV4-2; d_gene: .; j_gene: TRBJ1-1; abundance: once; CDR3aa: CASSQTSRPGYWAEAFF; CDR3nt: TGTGCCAGCAGCCAAACGTCCCGACCAGGGTATTGGGCTGAAGCTTTCTTT
v_gene: TRBV4-1; d_gene: .; j_gene: TRBJ1-3; abundance: .; CDR3aa: CASSLRGSSGNTIYF; CDR3nt: TGCGCCAGCAGCCTCCGGGGTAGCTCTGGAAACACCATATATTTT
v_gene: TRBV20-1; d_gene: TRBD2; j_gene: TRBJ2-7; abundance: .; CDR3aa: CSASSGRAYEQYF; CDR3nt: TGCAGTGCTAGTAGCGGGAGGGCCTACGAGCAGTACTTC
v_gene: TRBV28; d_gene: .; j_gene: TRBJ1-2; abundance: .; CDR3aa: CASTPQNFYGYTF; CDR3nt: TGTGCCAGCACCCCACAGAACTTCTATGGCTACACCTTC
v_gene: TRBV5-8; d_gene: TRBD2; j_gene: TRBJ2-1; abundance: .; CDR3aa: CASSLARLGLAVNEQFF; CDR3nt: TGTGCCAGCAGCTTGGCCAGGCTCGGACTAGCGGTTAATGAGCAGTTCTTC
v_gene: TRBV18; d_gene: TRBD1; j_gene: TRBJ2-7; abundance: .; CDR3aa: CASSPRTGLYEQYF; CDR3nt: TGTGCCAGCTCACCTCGGACAGGCCTCTACGAGCAGTACTTC